The 3 T cell receptor beta chains presented below share a single source sample, sequenced in a study of OX40 agonist ivuxolimab in advanced cancers. Assay: immunoSEQ multiplex PCR; the TCRdb copy retains only in-frame clones and omits some. The sample has tens of thousands of clones; roughly 90% are singletons. The sample in question was CD4+ or CD8+ T cells sorted from blood, obtained in a trial of the OX40 agonist ivuxolimab. The receptor source for this set is an adult with an advanced solid tumor such as melanoma, head and neck, liver or kidney cancer.

The V gene is TRBV7-9, the J gene TRBJ2-2; D not certain. The CDR3 runs 13 residues. Trimming removed 5 bases at V and 5 bases at J, with 9 bases between. Germline loops: CDR1 SEHNR, CDR2 FQNEAQ (reference sequence). The CDR3: CASSTFSTGELFF. The CDR3 DNA follows: TGTGCCAGCAGCACCTTTAGTACCGGGGAGCTGTTTTTT.

The rearrangement links TRBV6-6 to TRBJ2-1; D may be TRBD2 (5 bases). The V end lost 6 bases, the J end lost 2 bases, and 11 bases lay between the germline ends. The length of the CDR3 is 14 residues. Per germline, CDR1 MNHNY and CDR2 SVGAGI (reference sequence). The CDR3 bases are TGTGCCAGCAGGAAGGACTTAACCTACAATGAGCAGTTCTTC. It is translated as CASRKDLTYNEQFF.

The CDR3 is CASSLGTSGTNEQFF. The CDR3 DNA follows: TGTGCCAGCAGCTTGGGGACTAGCGGGACTAATGAGCAGTTCTTC. The chain couples TRBV5-5 to TRBJ2-1, with 12 bases aligning to TRBD2. Germline V lookup: CDR1 SGHKS, CDR2 YYEKEE (reference sequence). The V and J ends lost 0 bases and 7 bases, in that order; junction bases with no gene match: 2. This CDR3 is 15 amino acids long.